The 9 T cell receptor beta chains given below trace back to one sample, sequenced in a study of response to subunit inactivated influenza vaccine (dated by TCRdb to the late 2010s). Libraries came from RT-PCR. TCRdb names Illumina HiSeq 2500 as the instrument used. Clones were called with MiXCR by TCRdb after fastp trimmed the public reads at Q25, and only in-frame beta chains were retained. CDR3 protein sequences are deduplicated, and each keeps its most common genes and DNA. Within this sample are more than 600,000 distinct CDR3 sequences, with approximately 17% of them counted one time only. Of the sample, under 13% is held by the ten largest clones. The material was PBMCs from blood, obtained 4 to 6 days after vaccination. The receptor set was obtained from a man in his forties or fifties who received an inactivated influenza vaccine. Donor details come from another sample of the same person, matched by shared clones.

This clonotype was picked up a small number of times. J is TRBJ1-4 and V is TRBV10-3; maybe TRBD1 (5 bases). The CDR3 runs 15 residues. Trimming left V 2 bases short and J 4 bases short, with 11 bases between. Looked up from germline, CDR1 is ENHRY and CDR2 is SYGVKD. In DNA form, the CDR3 reads TGTGCCATCAGTGAGAGGGCAGGGAATAATGAAAAACTGTTTTTT. Amino acid sequence: CAISERAGNNEKLFF.

V is TRBV5-1 and J is TRBJ2-1; 8 positions match TRBD2. The CDR3 runs 17 residues. The V gene end was trimmed by 4 bases and the J gene end by 4 bases; junction bases not matched to a gene: 13. Germline loops: CDR1 SGHRS, CDR2 YFSETQ. In DNA, the CDR3 is TGCGCCAGCAGCGGGGGTACGATTGGACTAGCTTACAATGAGCAGTTCTTC. Translated: CASSGGTIGLAYNEQFF.

The rearrangement joins TRBV4-3 to TRBJ1-5; no reliable D call. Trimming cost V 1 base and J 7 bases, with 8 bases left between them. The CDR3 totals 13 residues. Looked up from germline, CDR1 is LGHNA and CDR2 is YSLEER. The CDR3 nucleotides are TGCGCCAGCAGCCAAGGGATGGGGCAGCCCCAGCATTTT. Translation gives CASSQGMGQPQHF.

The chain carries TRBV18 and TRBJ1-2; the D gene is possibly TRBD1 (5 bases). Trimming removed 6 bases at V and 4 bases at J, with 18 bases between. The germline V gene has CDR1 KGHSH and CDR2 LQKENI. CDR3 length equals 15 residues. The CDR3 sequence is CASSEGGGQIYGYTF. As DNA, the CDR3 is TGTGCCAGCTCCGAGGGAGGAGGACAAATCTATGGCTACACCTTC. The full variable domain, rest sourced from reference TRBV18 and TRBJ1-2, is NAGVMQNPRHLVRRRGQEARLRCSPMKGHSHVYWYRQLPEEGLKFMVYLQKENIIDESGMPKERFSAEFPKEGPSILRIQQVVRGDSAAYFCASSEGGGQIYGYTFGSGTRLTVV.

This clonotype showed up many times. The chain is built from TRBV20-1 and TRBJ2-3; perhaps TRBD1 as D (5 bases). CDR1 is DFQATT and CDR2 is SNEGSKA in the germline V gene (reference sequence). The CDR3 totals 14 residues. Deletions cut 4 bases from V and 1 base from J, with 12 bases between. The CDR3 region has the DNA TGCAGTGCTACGACAGAGACACGCACAGATACGCAGTATTTT. Translation: CSATTETRTDTQYF.

The chain carries TRBV12-3 or TRBV12-4 and TRBJ1-1, with 7 bases lining up with TRBD1. V was clipped by 6 bases and J by 1 base; unmatched bases: 5. The CDR3 is 14 amino acids. The DNA of the CDR3 is TGTGCCAGCAGAAAGACAGGGTCGAACACTGAAGCTTTCTTT. It yields the protein CASRKTGSNTEAFF.

The chain carries TRBV24-1 and TRBJ1-2; D gene ambiguous. The V gene's germline CDR1 is KGHDR and CDR2 SFDVKD. Trimming took 3 bases from V and 7 from J, leaving 11 bases between them. The CDR3 length is 13 residues. In DNA form, the CDR3 reads TGTGCCACCAGTGATCCAAGGGTCCGTGGCTACACCTTC. Translating gives CATSDPRVRGYTF.

The chain is built from TRBV7-6 and TRBJ2-7; D call uncertain. The V and J ends lost 0 bases and 7 bases respectively, with 7 bases between them. This CDR3 spans 12 amino acids. Germline CDR1 and CDR2: SGHVS and FNYEAQ. In DNA, the CDR3 is TGTGCCAGCAGCTTAGCACGACAAGAGCAGTACTTC. The encoded protein is CASSLARQEQYF.

This clonotype was seen ten or more times. This chain uses TRBV29-1 with TRBJ1-2, with D perhaps TRBD1 (5 bases). The CDR3 loop spans 15 amino acids. Trimming stripped 0 bases from V and 3 bases from J, with 14 bases between. Germline CDR1 SQVTM, CDR2 ANQGSEA. The CDR3 nucleotides are TGCAGCGTTGAAGATCGAGGCGGGACTCACTATGGCTACACCTTC. The encoded protein is CSVEDRGGTHYGYTF.